The 2 T cell receptor beta chains listed next were all sequenced from one sample in a study of blood T cell repertoires in COVID-19. Assay used: immunoSEQ multiplex PCR; TCRdb lists only in-frame clones, some missing. The repertoire holds fewer than 350,000 clones, with around 90% as singletons. The specimen was PBMCs or T cells enriched from blood (not recorded which). These receptors all stem from a woman in her sixties in a cohort exposed to, infected with or recovered from COVID-19 (not recorded which).

This chain joins TRBV28 and TRBJ2-5; TRBD1 matches at 10 bases. J gave up 2 bases and V 9 bases, and 21 bases lay outside the gene matches. The V gene's germline CDR1 is MDHEN and CDR2 SYDVKM. The CDR3 spans 19 residues. CDR3 sequence reads: CASTRQGAFTSGVQETQYF. For the CDR3, the DNA is TGTGCCAGTACAAGACAGGGGGCGTTCACTAGCGGTGTTCAAGAGACCCAGTACTTC.

The chain links TRBV14 to TRBJ1-2; D is possibly TRBD1 (5 bases). The V gene lost 0 bases and the J gene lost 7 bases, with 15 bases spanning the gap. The CDR3 consists of 15 residues. The germline CDR1 and CDR2 sequences are SGHDN and FVKESK. The CDR3 loop is CASSQDPREAAGYTF. The CDR3 DNA reads as TGTGCCAGCAGCCAAGACCCCAGGGAGGCAGCTGGCTACACCTTC.